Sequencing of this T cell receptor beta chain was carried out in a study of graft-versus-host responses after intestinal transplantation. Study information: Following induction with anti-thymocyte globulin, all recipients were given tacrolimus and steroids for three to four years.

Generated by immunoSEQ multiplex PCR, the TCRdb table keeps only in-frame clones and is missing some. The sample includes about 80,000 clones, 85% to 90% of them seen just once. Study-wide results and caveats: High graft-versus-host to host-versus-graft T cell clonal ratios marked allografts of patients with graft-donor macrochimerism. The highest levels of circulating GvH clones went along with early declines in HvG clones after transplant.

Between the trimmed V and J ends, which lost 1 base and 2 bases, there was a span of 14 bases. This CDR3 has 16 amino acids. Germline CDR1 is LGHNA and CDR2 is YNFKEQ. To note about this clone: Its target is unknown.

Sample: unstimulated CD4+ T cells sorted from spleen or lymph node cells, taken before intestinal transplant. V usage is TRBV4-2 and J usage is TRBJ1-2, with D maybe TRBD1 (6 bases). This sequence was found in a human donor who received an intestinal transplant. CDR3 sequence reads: CASSQGSGGANYGYTF. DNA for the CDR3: TGTGCCAGCAGCCAAGGATCTGGGGGCGCCAACTATGGCTACACCTTC.